These T cell receptor beta chains were read from a single sample in a study of blood T cell repertoires in COVID-19. Produced via immunoSEQ multiplex PCR; TCRdb's table is partial and in-frame only. The sample lists around 60,000 clones; roughly 84% were seen once. The specimen was peripheral blood. These receptors were collected from a man aged 60 to 69 with COVID-19, enrolled during active disease. CDR3s leave out the opening cysteine and the closing phenylalanine or tryptophan. Size is omitted from some rows. Given values are once, few, many or a class for expanded clones.

j_gene | abundance | v_gene | CDR3aa
TRBJ1-5 | - | TRBV18 | ASSDPRDNNQPQH
TRBJ2-3 | - | TRBV10-3 | AISAGTSGGTKDTQY
TRBJ1-6 | - | TRBV10-2 | ASSDRPIDNSPLH
TRBJ1-1 | - | TRBV6-4 | ASSETRVTEAF
TRBJ2-7 | - | TRBV6-2/TRBV6-3 | ASSPEGTGDYEQY
TRBJ2-5 | - | TRBV6-5 | ASTLITGGETQY
TRBJ1-6 | once | TRBV29-1 | SVDSGTGDSPLH
TRBJ1-2 | - | TRBV21-1 | ASSKAKSFGYT
TRBJ1-6 | - | TRBV18 | ASSPQGGNVGGSNSPLH
TRBJ1-2 | once | TRBV30 | AWDPDISYGYT
TRBJ1-6 | - | TRBV7-6 | ASRQDRANSPLH
TRBJ2-1 | - | TRBV5-4 | ASSLIQGRYNEQF
TRBJ1-6 | - | TRBV4-1 | ASSQAPTTGAGSPLH
TRBJ1-2 | - | TRBV2 | ASNPIRGQGSYGYT
TRBJ2-1 | - | TRBV18 | ASSLSVNEQF
TRBJ2-7 | - | TRBV7-9 | ASTTLQPSGGVSSYEQY
TRBJ1-2 | once | TRBV10-3 | AISEGQGGGYT
TRBJ2-5 | - | TRBV5-4 | ASSSRGRPQETQY
TRBJ1-6 | - | TRBV5-1 | ASSSDSSNSPLH
TRBJ1-2 | - | TRBV18 | ASSLRGAEGYT
TRBJ1-4 | - | TRBV6-5 | ASRGQGPLEEKLF
TRBJ1-2 | few | TRBV6-5 | ASWDRSNYGYT
TRBJ2-3 | - | TRBV5-1 | ASNPLRAGGTDTQY
TRBJ2-5 | - | TRBV29-1 | SVVDTGVQWYQETQY
TRBJ1-2 | once | TRBV5-4 | ASSLWGTGHGGYT
TRBJ1-2 | - | TRBV24-1 | ATSDPIDYGYT
TRBJ2-2 | - | TRBV11-3 | ASSLLTSGTGELF
TRBJ1-1 | - | TRBV6-6 | ASTPTGALSEAF
TRBJ2-4 | - | TRBV11-3 | ASSKGTSGVGVQY
TRBJ2-5 | - | TRBV24-1 | ATSDLGSLAGGQETQY
TRBJ2-1 | - | TRBV5-1 | ASSKIQGNSYNEQF
TRBJ1-2 | - | TRBV5-1 | ASSFGQENNYGYT
TRBJ2-3 | once | TRBV19 | ASSIGEASADTQY
TRBJ2-1 | - | TRBV7-6 | ASRPGRGQSSYNEQF
TRBJ1-4 | - | TRBV28 | ASRGSITNEKLF
TRBJ1-6 | - | TRBV5-4 | ASSRGGGNSPLH
TRBJ2-7 | - | TRBV19 | ASSMGSVKGAYEQY
TRBJ1-6 | - | TRBV2 | ASLAQGYNSPLH
TRBJ1-2 | - | TRBV11-1 | ASRSGGRGYT
TRBJ1-1 | - | TRBV11-1 | ASSFGAGNTEAF
TRBJ2-7 | - | TRBV6-5 | ASSYFGLRGAEQY
TRBJ2-2 | - | TRBV30 | AGGVSTGELF
TRBJ2-7 | - | TRBV5-5 | ASSLVFIPEDVLQY
TRBJ1-2 | - | TRBV7-9 | ASSLTGTFGYT
TRBJ2-3 | - | TRBV6-2/TRBV6-3 | ASSLLAGGTDTQY
TRBJ2-5 | - | TRBV10-1 | ASSEPGGGEQETQY
TRBJ2-5 | - | TRBV6-6 | ASSYLAPQETQY
TRBJ2-3 | - | TRBV7-9 | ASTQRAFTDTQY
TRBJ1-1 | - | TRBV7-2 | ASSLGGGDTAF
TRBJ2-1 | - | TRBV12-5 | ASGLTGFADEQF
TRBJ1-2 | - | TRBV28 | ASSFQNYGYT
TRBJ1-4 | - | TRBV19 | ASSMGGRVGEKLF
TRBJ2-7 | - | TRBV10-3 | AISEGPSGYEQY
TRBJ2-2 | - | TRBV6-5 | ASSPLSNTGELF
TRBJ1-1 | - | TRBV4-1 | ASSQDLGNTEAF
TRBJ2-7 | - | TRBV29-1 | SVVPPSGRVHEQY
TRBJ2-1 | - | TRBV9 | ASSVRGSRGSSYNEQF